Shown below are 23 T cell receptor beta chains from a single sample sequenced in a study of blood T cell repertoires in COVID-19 (TCRdb year 2020). The library was built by means of the immunoSEQ multiplex PCR assay. The table was pulled from immuneACCESS by TCRdb, which kept in-frame rearrangements only. Such tables lose some clones; where checked, under half of the loss comes from unresolved V genes, and the rest has no known cause. The sample data list 30,000 to 50,000 clones, and approximately 79% of these were observed just once. The ten largest clones capture approximately 23% of the sample. The sequencing input was peripheral blood. Source of these receptors: a man between 65 and 85 years old with acute or convalescent COVID-19.

This clone was seen only a few times. This rearrangement joins TRBV7-9 to TRBJ2-7; TRBD2 matches at 10 bases. Germline CDR1 and CDR2: SEHNR and FQNEAQ (reference sequence). This CDR3 has 12 amino acids. After removal of 4 bases from V and 6 bases from J, the junction contained 0 bases not matched to a gene. DNA of the CDR3: TGTGCCAGCAGCTCTAGCGGGAGCGAGCAGTACTTC. It is translated as CASSSSGSEQYF.

V and J are TRBV5-1 and TRBJ2-7, with 8 bases fitting TRBD1. Germline loops: CDR1 SGHRS, CDR2 YFSETQ. This CDR3 is 14 amino acids long. The J segment lost 2 bases and the V segment lost 4 bases, leaving 5 bases of the junction unmatched. The CDR3 loop is CASSVTGVTYEQYF. In DNA form, the CDR3 reads TGCGCCAGCAGCGTGACAGGGGTCACCTACGAGCAGTACTTC.

This chain links TRBV28 with TRBJ1-1, with TRBD1 as a possible D gene (6 bases). Germline CDR1 MDHEN, CDR2 SYDVKM. The CDR3 runs 17 residues. V lost 4 bases and J lost 0, with 18 bases in between. For the CDR3, the DNA is TGTGCCAGCAGTTCATCCTTTCAGGGGATCATGAACACTGAAGCTTTCTTT. Amino acids: CASSSSFQGIMNTEAFF. The full variable domain, with the rest looked up from reference TRBV28 and TRBJ1-1, is DVKVTQSSRYLVKRTGEKVFLECVQDMDHENMFWYRQDPGLGLRLIYFSYDVKMKEKGDIPEGYSVSREKKERFSLILESASTNQTSMYLCASSSSFQGIMNTEAFFGQGTRLTVV.

V gene TRBV4-1 combines with J gene TRBJ2-1, with TRBD2 matching 8 bases. After removal of 3 bases from V and 9 bases from J, the junction contained 10 bases not matched to a gene. CDR1 and CDR2 from the germline V gene are MGHRA and YSYEKL. The CDR3 covers 15 residues. CDR3 sequence reads: CASSQKLAEVGEQFF. Here the CDR3 DNA reads TGCGCCAGCAGCCAGAAACTAGCGGAGGTCGGTGAGCAGTTCTTC.

This clone was counted a few times. The rearrangement joins TRBV7-9 to TRBJ1-1; D is undetermined. Trimming removed 4 bases at V and 1 base at J, with 13 bases between. From germline, CDR1 is SEHNR and CDR2 FQNEAQ (reference sequence). The CDR3 is 15 residues long. The CDR3 nucleotides read TGTGCCAGCAGCTCCCGGGGTAGGGCGAACACTGAAGCTTTCTTT. Protein sequence: CASSSRGRANTEAFF. Full variable domain (outside the CDR3, taken from reference TRBV7-9 and TRBJ1-1): DTGVSQNPRHKITKRGQNVTFRCDPISEHNRLYWYRQTLGQGPEFLTYFQNEAQLEKSRLLSDRFSAERPKGSFSTLEIQRTEQGDSAMYLCASSSRGRANTEAFFGQGTRLTVV.

This chain uses TRBV9 with TRBJ1-1; D is possibly TRBD1 (5 bases). Looked up from germline, CDR1 is SGDLS and CDR2 is YYNGEE. Between the trimmed V and J ends, which lost 0 bases and 4 bases, there was a span of 10 bases. The CDR3 has 14 amino acids. In DNA, the CDR3 is TGTGCCAGCAGCGTAGCTTTCAGGGCCACTGAAGCTTTCTTT. Translation: CASSVAFRATEAFF.

The chain combines TRBV10-3 with TRBJ2-7; D is ambiguous. This CDR3 contains 13 residues. CDR1 and CDR2 from the germline V gene are ENHRY and SYGVKD. Trimming removed 0 bases at V and 6 bases at J, with 9 bases between. The CDR3 reads CAISESVAREQYF. The CDR3 DNA sequence: TGTGCCATCAGTGAGTCAGTTGCGCGCGAGCAGTACTTC.

This clone appeared a single time. The chain recombines TRBV5-4 with TRBJ2-7, with D maybe TRBD2 (6 bases). V lost 0 bases to trimming and J lost 6 bases, with 13 bases between them. The CDR3 contains 14 residues. The germline V gene has CDR1 SGHNT and CDR2 YYREEE (reference sequence). DNA for the CDR3: TGTGCCAGCAGCTTGGACCCAGCGGGTGGCGAGCAGTACTTC. Translated: CASSLDPAGGEQYF.

The table lists this clone with a few counts. The chain is built from TRBV6-6 and TRBJ1-1; D is perhaps TRBD1 (6 bases). Deletions cut 2 bases from V and 1 base from J, with 11 bases between. The CDR3 covers 15 residues. CDR1 is MNHNY, CDR2 SVGAGI, per germline (reference sequence). In DNA form, the CDR3 reads TGTGCCAGCAGTTACCTAGGGGGGGGGAACACTGAAGCTTTCTTT. Translation gives CASSYLGGGNTEAFF.

This clone was seen a handful of times. The chain recombines TRBV19 with TRBJ2-3, with 9 bases that match TRBD2. The J segment lost 7 bases and the V segment lost 11 bases, leaving 13 bases of the junction unmatched. CDR3 length: 14 residues. Germline CDR1 is LNHDA and CDR2 is SQIVND (reference sequence). The chain's CDR3 is CAVSTSGGGYTQYF. CDR3 in DNA: TGTGCCGTCTCGACTAGCGGAGGCGGATATACGCAGTATTTT.

This rearrangement joins TRBV19 to TRBJ2-3; TRBD2 matches 8 bases. The CDR3 has 12 residues. The V and J ends lost 8 bases and 7 bases, in that order; junction bases with no gene match: 5. CDR1 and CDR2 (germline): LNHDA, SQIVND (reference sequence). The CDR3 DNA is TGTGCCAGTTCCCGGGGGGGAAATACGCAGTATTTT. Encoded protein: CASSRGGNTQYF. The full variable domain, completed using reference TRBV19 and TRBJ2-3, is DGGITQSPKYLFRKEGQNVTLSCEQNLNHDAMYWYRQDPGQGLRLIYYSQIVNDFQKGDIAEGYSVSREKKESFPLTVTSAQKNPTAFYLCASSRGGNTQYFGPGTRLTVL.

The chain combines TRBV19 with TRBJ2-1; D is unclear. The CDR3 runs to 18 residues. V dropped 1 base and J dropped 1 base, with 17 bases sitting between them. CDR1 LNHDA and CDR2 SQIVND come from the germline V gene (reference sequence). This chain's CDR3 is CASSIGALTVGSYNEQFF. CDR3 DNA: TGTGCCAGTAGTATAGGAGCCCTAACAGTTGGATCCTACAATGAGCAGTTCTTC.

The chain combines TRBV28 with TRBJ2-5; TRBD2 agrees at 16 bases. Losses at the gene ends were 1 base for V and 7 bases for J; bases not matched to a gene: 3. The CDR3 has 16 amino acids. Per germline, CDR1 MDHEN and CDR2 SYDVKM. The CDR3 DNA follows: TGTGCCAGCAGTTTATTTGGGACTAGCGGGGGGGGGACCCAGTACTTC. This translates into CASSLFGTSGGGTQYF. Complete variable domain (other parts from reference TRBV28 and TRBJ2-5): DVKVTQSSRYLVKRTGEKVFLECVQDMDHENMFWYRQDPGLGLRLIYFSYDVKMKEKGDIPEGYSVSREKKERFSLILESASTNQTSMYLCASSLFGTSGGGTQYFGPGTRLLVL.

The genes are TRBV7-6 and TRBJ2-5; D possibly corresponds to TRBD2 (5 bases). Germline V gene data show CDR1 as SGHVS and CDR2 as FNYEAQ. Between the trimmed V and J ends, which lost 5 bases and 5 bases, there was a span of 6 bases. The CDR3 spans 11 residues. CDR3 sequence (DNA): TGTGCCAGCAGCCCGGGGGAGACCCAGTACTTC. Protein product: CASSPGETQYF.

V usage is TRBV29-1 and J usage is TRBJ2-3; 7 bases line up with TRBD1. This CDR3 spans 15 amino acids. The germline V gene encodes CDR1 SQVTM and CDR2 ANQGSEA. V trimming: 0 bases; J trimming: 2 bases; junction bases outside the gene matches: 5. The CDR3 DNA follows: TGCAGCGTTGAAGAGACAGGGACCCTCACAGATACGCAGTATTTT. It codes for CSVEETGTLTDTQYF.

In regard to this clone: A junction boundary mismatches the germline segment, possibly from a read error. The rearrangement joins TRBV29-1 to TRBJ2-1; TRBD2 matches 14 bases. The CDR3 has 17 amino acids. Germline lookup yields CDR1 SQVTM and CDR2 ANQGSEA. The CDR3 is CSVEGTSGRISYNEQFF. The DNA for the CDR3 is TGCAGCGTGGAAGGGACTAGCGGGAGAATCTCCTACAATGAGCAGTTCTTC.

The J gene is TRBJ1-1, the V gene TRBV7-2, with D hard to call. The CDR3 runs 13 residues. The germline V gene has CDR1 SGHTA and CDR2 FQGNSA. The germline V and J ends were trimmed by 2 bases and 7 bases, with 11 bases remaining between them. The CDR3 coding sequence is TGTGCCAGCAGCTTACGAGGCCCCGATGAAGCTTTCTTT. Protein product: CASSLRGPDEAFF.

V is TRBV4-1 and J is TRBJ2-1; TRBD2 is a possible D gene (6 bases). CDR3 length: 15 residues. Trimming shortened V by 4 bases and J by 7 bases, and 17 bases separated the two germline ends. Looked up from germline, CDR1 is MGHRA and CDR2 is YSYEKL. As DNA, the CDR3 is TGCGCCAGCAGCCCCGGACCCGGAGGGAGGAATGAGCAGTTCTTC. It codes for CASSPGPGGRNEQFF.

The chain couples TRBV12-5 to TRBJ1-5, with D unresolved. V gave up 10 bases and J gave up 15 bases, with 13 bases separating them. The V gene's germline CDR1 is LGHNT and CDR2 FRNRAP. The CDR3 is 9 amino acids. CDR3 loop: CATETRGHF. For the CDR3, the DNA is TGTGCTACAGAAACGCGAGGGCATTTT.

V gene TRBV7-3 combines with J gene TRBJ2-7; 10 bases are shared with TRBD2. The germline CDR1 and CDR2 sequences are SGHTA and FQGTGA. V lost 4 bases to trimming and J lost 6 bases; unmatched junction nucleotides: 6. This CDR3 has 14 amino acids. CDR3 protein: CASSSSGTSAEQYF. Written as DNA, the CDR3 is TGTGCCAGCAGCTCCTCCGGGACTAGCGCCGAGCAGTACTTC.

Here the CDR3 reads CASTGGGYSNQPQHF. The CDR3 DNA reads as TGTGCCAGCACTGGGGGGGGATATAGCAATCAGCCCCAGCATTTT. The chain links TRBV6-6 to TRBJ1-5, with D maybe TRBD1 (5 bases). CDR3 length equals 15 residues. V was cut by 7 bases and J by 0 bases, with 13 bases left in between. Germline-derived CDR1 and CDR2 are MNHNY and SVGAGI (reference sequence).

The chain recombines TRBV19 with TRBJ1-3, with unresolved D. This CDR3 is built from 12 residues. V lost 7 bases and J lost 6, with 10 bases in between. CDR1 and CDR2 (germline): LNHDA, SQIVND (reference sequence). In nucleotides, the CDR3 is TGTGCCAGTACCCAGCGGGAAAACACCATATATTTT. Protein sequence: CASTQRENTIYF.

The chain links TRBV3-1 (or the pseudogene TRBV3-2) to TRBJ1-6; D uncertain. Between the trimmed V and J ends, which lost 0 bases and 8 bases, there was a span of 8 bases. CDR3 size: 14 residues. The germline V gene encodes CDR1 LGHDT and CDR2 YNNKEL (reference sequence). Here the CDR3 DNA reads TGTGCCAGCAGCCAAGAGCACGACTATTCACCCCTCCACTTT. Encoded protein: CASSQEHDYSPLHF.